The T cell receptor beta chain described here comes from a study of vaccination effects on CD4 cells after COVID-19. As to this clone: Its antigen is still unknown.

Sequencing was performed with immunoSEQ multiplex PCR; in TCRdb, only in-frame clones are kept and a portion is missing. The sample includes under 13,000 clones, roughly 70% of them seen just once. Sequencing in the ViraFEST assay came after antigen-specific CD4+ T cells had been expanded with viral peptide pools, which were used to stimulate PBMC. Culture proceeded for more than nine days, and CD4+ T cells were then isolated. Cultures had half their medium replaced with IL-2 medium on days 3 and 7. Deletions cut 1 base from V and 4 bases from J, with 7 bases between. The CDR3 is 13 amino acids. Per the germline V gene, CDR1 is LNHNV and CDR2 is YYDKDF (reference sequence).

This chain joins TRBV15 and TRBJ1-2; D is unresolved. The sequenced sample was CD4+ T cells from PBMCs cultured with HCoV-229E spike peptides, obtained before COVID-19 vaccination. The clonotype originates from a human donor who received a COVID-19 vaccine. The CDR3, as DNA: TGTGCCACCAGCAGAGTACAGACCTATGGCTACACCTTC. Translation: CATSRVQTYGYTF.